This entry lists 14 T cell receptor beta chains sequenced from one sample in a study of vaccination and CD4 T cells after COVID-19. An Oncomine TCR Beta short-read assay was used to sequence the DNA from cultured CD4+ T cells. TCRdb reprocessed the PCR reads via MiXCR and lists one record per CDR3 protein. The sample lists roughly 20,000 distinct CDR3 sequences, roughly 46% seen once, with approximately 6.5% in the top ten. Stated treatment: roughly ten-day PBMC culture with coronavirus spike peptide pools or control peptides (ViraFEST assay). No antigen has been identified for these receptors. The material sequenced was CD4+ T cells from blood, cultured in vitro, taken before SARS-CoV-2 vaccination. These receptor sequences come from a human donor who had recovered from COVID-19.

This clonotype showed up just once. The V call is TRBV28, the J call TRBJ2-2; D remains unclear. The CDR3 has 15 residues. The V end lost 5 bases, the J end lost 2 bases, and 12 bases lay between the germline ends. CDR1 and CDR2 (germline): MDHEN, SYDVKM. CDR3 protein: CASSRSGSNTGELFF. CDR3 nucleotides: TGTGCCAGCAGTCGATCCGGGTCCAACACCGGGGAGCTGTTTTTT.

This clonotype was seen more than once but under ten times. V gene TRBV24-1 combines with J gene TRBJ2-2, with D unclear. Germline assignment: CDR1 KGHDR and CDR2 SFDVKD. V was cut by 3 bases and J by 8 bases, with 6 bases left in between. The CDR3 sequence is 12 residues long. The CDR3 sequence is CATSDTRGELFF. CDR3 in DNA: TGTGCCACCAGTGATACGCGAGGGGAGCTGTTTTTT.

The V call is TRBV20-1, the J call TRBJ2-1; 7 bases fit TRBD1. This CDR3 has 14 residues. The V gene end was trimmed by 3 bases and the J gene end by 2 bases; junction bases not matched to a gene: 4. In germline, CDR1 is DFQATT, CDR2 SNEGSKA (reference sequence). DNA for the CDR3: TGCAGTGCTAGGGAGACAGGGACCTACAATGAGCAGTTCTTC. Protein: CSARETGTYNEQFF.

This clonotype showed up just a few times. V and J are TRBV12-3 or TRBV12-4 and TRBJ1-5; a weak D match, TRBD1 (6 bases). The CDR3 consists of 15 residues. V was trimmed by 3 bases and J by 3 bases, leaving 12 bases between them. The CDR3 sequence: CASSLSGVVNQPQHF. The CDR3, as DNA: TGTGCCAGCAGTTTGTCAGGGGTAGTCAATCAGCCCCAGCATTTT.

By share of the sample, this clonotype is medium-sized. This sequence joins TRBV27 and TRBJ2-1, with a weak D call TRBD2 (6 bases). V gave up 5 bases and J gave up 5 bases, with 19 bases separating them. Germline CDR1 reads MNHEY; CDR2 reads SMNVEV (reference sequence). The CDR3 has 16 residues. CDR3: CASSSLPGEFDNEQFF. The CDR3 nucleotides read TGTGCCAGCAGTAGTCTTCCGGGGGAGTTTGACAATGAGCAGTTCTTC.

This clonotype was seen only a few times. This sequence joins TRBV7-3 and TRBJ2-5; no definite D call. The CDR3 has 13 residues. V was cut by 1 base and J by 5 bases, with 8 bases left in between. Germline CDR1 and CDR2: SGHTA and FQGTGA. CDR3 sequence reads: CASSLNLGETQYF. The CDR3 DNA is TGTGCCAGCAGCTTAAATTTGGGGGAGACCCAGTACTTC.

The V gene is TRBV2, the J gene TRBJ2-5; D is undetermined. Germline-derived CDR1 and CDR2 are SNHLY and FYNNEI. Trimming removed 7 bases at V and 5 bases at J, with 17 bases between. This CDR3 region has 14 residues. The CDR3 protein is CASTLDPNGETQYF. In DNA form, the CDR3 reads TGTGCCAGCACCCTGGACCCGAACGGGGAGACCCAGTACTTC.

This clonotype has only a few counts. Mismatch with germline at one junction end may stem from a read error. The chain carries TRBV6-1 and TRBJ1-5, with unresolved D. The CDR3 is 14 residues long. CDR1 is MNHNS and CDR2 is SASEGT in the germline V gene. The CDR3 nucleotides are TGTGCCAGCAGAGAAGGGTACAGCAATCAGCCCCAGCATTTT. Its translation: CASREGYSNQPQHF.

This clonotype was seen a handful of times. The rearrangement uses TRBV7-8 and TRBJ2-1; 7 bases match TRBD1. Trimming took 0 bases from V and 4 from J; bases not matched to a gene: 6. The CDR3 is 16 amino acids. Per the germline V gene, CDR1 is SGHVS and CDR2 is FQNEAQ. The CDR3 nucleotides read TGTGCCAGCAGCTTAGCGCGACAGGGCCTATACAATGAGCAGTTCTTC. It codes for CASSLARQGLYNEQFF.

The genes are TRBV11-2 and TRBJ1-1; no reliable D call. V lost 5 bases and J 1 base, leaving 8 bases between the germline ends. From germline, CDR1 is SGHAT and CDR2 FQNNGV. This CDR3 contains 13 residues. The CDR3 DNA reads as TGTGCCAGCAGCCCACCCGGGAACACTGAAGCTTTCTTT. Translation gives CASSPPGNTEAFF.

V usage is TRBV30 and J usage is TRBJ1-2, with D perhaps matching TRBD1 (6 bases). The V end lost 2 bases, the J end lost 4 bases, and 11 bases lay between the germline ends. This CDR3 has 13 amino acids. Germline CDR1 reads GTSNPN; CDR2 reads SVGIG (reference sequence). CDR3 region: CAWSPGQSYGYTF. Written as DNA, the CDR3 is TGTGCCTGGAGTCCCGGACAGAGCTATGGCTACACCTTC.

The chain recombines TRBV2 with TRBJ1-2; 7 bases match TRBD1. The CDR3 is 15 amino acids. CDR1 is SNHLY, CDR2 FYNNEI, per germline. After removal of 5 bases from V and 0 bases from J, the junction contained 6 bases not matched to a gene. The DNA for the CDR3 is TGTGCCAGCAGTTCTACCGGGACAGCTAACTATGGCTACACCTTC. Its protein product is CASSSTGTANYGYTF.

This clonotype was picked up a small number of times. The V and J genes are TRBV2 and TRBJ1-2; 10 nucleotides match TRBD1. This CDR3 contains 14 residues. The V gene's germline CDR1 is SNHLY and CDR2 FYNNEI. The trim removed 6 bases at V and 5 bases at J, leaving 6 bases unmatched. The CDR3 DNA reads TGTGCCAGCAGGGGTGACAGGGGGCCGTATGGCTACACCTTC. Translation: CASRGDRGPYGYTF.

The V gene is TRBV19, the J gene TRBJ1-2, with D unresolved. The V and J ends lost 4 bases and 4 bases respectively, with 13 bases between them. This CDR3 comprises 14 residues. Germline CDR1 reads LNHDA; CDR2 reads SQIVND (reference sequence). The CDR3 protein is CASSTSTLPYGYTF. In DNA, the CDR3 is TGTGCCAGTAGTACATCGACTCTCCCCTATGGCTACACCTTC.